Below, 18 T cell receptor beta chains from the same sample are listed, as sequenced in a study of Graves' ophthalmopathy and Graves' hyperthyroidism. RNA served as the template for amplifying TCR beta CDR3 regions. First-round RT-PCR relied on HTBI primers, and a second-round multiplex PCR came next. In TCRdb, the multiplex PCR reads were re-called with MiXCR into one record per CDR3 protein. The sample has about 1.1 million distinct CDR3 sequences, about 38% seen once. Sequencing was carried out using peripheral blood or thyroid tissue (not recorded which). The receptors were gathered from an adult man with Graves' hyperthyroidism.

The chain uses TRBV7-3 and TRBJ2-7; D gene uncertain. Trimming left V 5 bases short and J 2 bases short, with 10 bases between. The germline CDR1 and CDR2 sequences are SGHTA and FQGTGA. The CDR3 covers 13 residues. CDR3 in DNA: TGTGCCAGCAGCCATAGCTGGACCTACGAGCAGTACTTC. Its protein is CASSHSWTYEQYF. Full variable domain (rest looked up from reference TRBV7-3 and TRBJ2-7): GAGVSQTPSNKVTEKGKYVELRCDPISGHTALYWYRQSLGQGPEFLIYFQGTGAADDSGLPNDRFFAVRPEGSVSTLKIQRTERGDSAVYLCASSHSWTYEQYFGPGTRLTVT.

The rearrangement links TRBV4-2 to TRBJ1-2; D unclear. Trimming took off 0 bases at V and 4 bases at J, with 15 bases between the two ends. This CDR3 region has 16 residues. Germline assignment: CDR1 LGHNA and CDR2 YNFKEQ. The CDR3 bases are TGTGCCAGCAGCCAAGATGCACGTGAGGGTGTCTATGGCTACACCTTC. Its translation is CASSQDAREGVYGYTF.

The CDR3 DNA reads TGCGCCAGCAGTGAGCCGGACAACCCACCGCTAAATTCACCCCTCCACTTT. Amino acid sequence: CASSEPDNPPLNSPLHF. The chain combines TRBV10-2 with TRBJ1-6; TRBD1 might be the D (5 bases). The CDR3 consists of 17 residues. V was cut by 2 bases and J by 7 bases, with 18 bases left in between. Germline V gene data show CDR1 as WSHSY and CDR2 as SAAADI.

As for this clonotype: This is likely a read error, given that the CDR3 carries no conserved phenylalanine or tryptophan at its end. The chain employs TRBV11-1 and TRBJ2-5; no clear D. V was clipped by 5 bases and J by 4 bases, with 8 bases between them. Germline CDR1 reads SGHAT; CDR2 reads FQDESV (reference sequence). The CDR3 totals 12 residues. CDR3: CASSPARETQYI. In nucleotides, the CDR3 is TGTGCCAGCAGCCCCGCGAGAGAGACCCAGTACATC.

This clonotype appeared a few times. The chain combines TRBV19 with TRBJ2-5; D possibly corresponds to TRBD2 (7 bases). The CDR3 is 15 amino acids. V dropped 7 bases and J dropped 4 bases, with 19 bases sitting between them. The germline gives CDR1 LNHDA, CDR2 SQIVND (reference sequence). CDR3 sequence reads: CASTPNRGGRETQYF. CDR3 in DNA: TGTGCCAGTACCCCAAATAGGGGGGGGCGAGAGACCCAGTACTTC.

Ten or more counts support this clonotype. The CDR3 DNA reads as TGTGCCAGCAGCCCCGACAGAGCCTCATGGGAGACCCAGTACTTC. Its translation: CASSPDRASWETQYF. The chain links TRBV7-2 to TRBJ2-5; possibly TRBD1 for D (5 bases). CDR1 SGHTA and CDR2 FQGNSA come from the germline V gene. There are 15 residues in the CDR3. V lost 5 bases to trimming and J lost 5 bases, with 18 bases between them.

There are many counts of this clonotype. The V and J genes are TRBV29-1 and TRBJ2-2, with D perhaps given as TRBD1 or TRBD2 (6 bases each). CDR3 size: 15 residues. Trimming pared 4 bases from V and 2 bases from J, leaving 14 bases between. In germline, CDR1 is SQVTM, CDR2 ANQGSEA. The CDR3 coding sequence is TGCAGCGTTGGGGGGGCGGCGGTTAACACCGGGGAGCTGTTTTTT. Translation gives CSVGGAAVNTGELFF.

This clonotype was recorded a few times. This sequence joins TRBV20-1 and TRBJ1-2, with D possibly TRBD1 on 6 matching bases. CDR3 length: 13 amino acids. Trimming removed 5 bases from V and 7 bases from J, with 17 bases in between. The germline gives CDR1 DFQATT, CDR2 SNEGSKA (reference sequence). CDR3 in amino acids: CSAGPAGASGYTF. CDR3 DNA sequence: TGCAGTGCTGGCCCCGCGGGGGCGAGTGGCTACACCTTC.

This clonotype came up many times. V and J are TRBV10-3 and TRBJ2-7, with D possibly being TRBD2 (5 bases). V lost 6 bases, J lost 0 bases, and 12 bases lay in between. The CDR3 totals 14 residues. Germline V CDR1 and CDR2: ENHRY, SYGVKD. In nucleotides, the CDR3 is TGTGCCATCAGCGCAGCGGTAAGCTCCTACGAGCAGTACTTC. It yields the protein CAISAAVSSYEQYF.

DNA of the CDR3: TGTGCCAGCAGTGAACAGGGACTAGCCCCAGAGACCCAGTACTTC. It translates to CASSEQGLAPETQYF. This chain links TRBV25-1 with TRBJ2-5; TRBD2 matches 9 bases. The CDR3 is 15 residues long. CDR1 and CDR2 (germline): MGHDK, SYGVNS. After removal of 2 bases from V and 4 bases from J, the junction contained 5 bases not matched to a gene. The complete variable domain, with remaining parts taken from reference TRBV25-1 and TRBJ2-5, reads EADIYQTPRYLVIGTGKKITLECSQTMGHDKMYWYQQDPGMELHLIHYSYGVNSTEKGDLSSESTVSRIRTEHFPLTLESARPSHTSQYLCASSEQGLAPETQYFGPGTRLLVL.

At least ten counts were recorded for this clonotype. This chain connects TRBV11-2 to TRBJ1-1; D call uncertain. V was trimmed by 6 bases and J by 1 base, leaving 12 bases between them. CDR1 and CDR2 (germline): SGHAT, FQNNGV. This CDR3 is 14 amino acids long. The chain's CDR3 is CASSSGQSNTEAFF. For the CDR3, the DNA is TGTGCCAGCAGTAGCGGGCAGTCGAACACTGAAGCTTTCTTT.

This clonotype was seen repeatedly, ten times or more. The rearrangement links TRBV2 to TRBJ1-1; D is unresolved. Germline V gene lookup returns CDR1 SNHLY and CDR2 FYNNEI. Trimming stripped 2 bases from V and 10 bases from J, with 17 bases between. This CDR3 is 14 amino acids long. The CDR3 nucleotides read TGTGCCAGCAGTGAACGGCAGGTTAATCCCTCAGCTTTCTTT. Translation: CASSERQVNPSAFF.

The chain uses TRBV25-1 and TRBJ1-6; possible D gene TRBD1, 6 bases. CDR3 length: 15 amino acids. Trimming took off 8 bases at V and 6 bases at J, with 17 bases between the two ends. Looked up from germline, CDR1 is MGHDK and CDR2 is SYGVNS. CDR3 nucleotides: TGTGCCAGCTCTGAAGGAGGGACACCTAATTCACCCCTCCACTTT. It yields the protein CASSEGGTPNSPLHF.

The chain joins TRBV15 to TRBJ2-5; D may be TRBD2 (6 bases). Per germline, CDR1 LNHNV and CDR2 YYDKDF (reference sequence). V shed 4 bases and J shed 6 bases, with 12 bases lying between them. This CDR3 comprises 13 residues. The DNA for the CDR3 is TGTGCCACCAGCAACGGGAGACGAAAGACCCAGTACTTC. It encodes CATSNGRRKTQYF.

This clonotype was seen repeatedly, ten times or more. The chain carries TRBV19 and TRBJ1-5; D is undetermined. CDR1 and CDR2 from the germline V gene are LNHDA and SQIVND (reference sequence). The CDR3 length is 15 residues. V gave up 7 bases and J gave up 0 bases, with 13 bases separating them. The CDR3 reads CASMSSGDSNQPQHF. CDR3 nucleotide sequence: TGTGCCAGTATGAGCAGTGGCGATAGCAATCAGCCCCAGCATTTT.

V gene TRBV12-3 or TRBV12-4 combines with J gene TRBJ1-5; D unresolved. This CDR3 has 14 residues. V was shortened by 6 bases and J by 2 bases, with 11 bases between the two germline ends. The CDR3 nucleotides are TGTGCCAGCAGCCCTTTCGGTCGCAATCAGCCCCAGCATTTT. It is translated as CASSPFGRNQPQHF.

Only a few counts were recorded for this clonotype. The chain uses TRBV6-5 and TRBJ2-5; TRBD2 aligns across 8 bases. Germline assignment: CDR1 MNHEY and CDR2 SVGAGI. The J segment lost 5 bases and the V segment lost 7 bases, leaving 15 bases of the junction unmatched. This CDR3 has 16 amino acids. In DNA, the CDR3 is TGTGCCAGCACTCCGGGGGGGGGGTATAGTGTGGAGACCCAGTACTTC. Its translation: CASTPGGGYSVETQYF.

V and J are TRBV20-1 and TRBJ1-2; a weak D match, TRBD1 (6 bases). Germline-derived CDR1 and CDR2 are DFQATT and SNEGSKA (reference sequence). V shed 4 bases and J shed 3 bases, with 18 bases lying between them. This CDR3 region has 15 residues. The CDR3, as DNA: TGCAGTGCTACTACCCAGCAGGGGAAGGACTATGGCTACACCTTC. Its protein is CSATTQQGKDYGYTF.